This T cell receptor (beta chain) was observed in a study of read filtering for tumor transcriptome and immune sequencing. This CDR3 comprises 15 residues. Per germline, CDR1 KGHSH and CDR2 LQKENI. The ends were cut back, 2 bases at V and 3 bases at J, with 11 bases in the middle. This clonotype was detected ten times or more. This library used about 400 ng RNA and molecular barcoded adaptors spanning alpha/delta and beta/gamma chains. TCRdb re-called the reads with MiXCR, one entry per CDR3 protein. The sample yields tens of thousands of distinct CDR3 sequences, approximately 15% seen once. The chain couples TRBV18 to TRBJ1-5, with TRBD1 as a possible D gene (6 bases). The source of this sequence is a donor at least 40 years old with multiple myeloma. The specimen sequenced was a population of CD138-negative cells sorted from bone marrow. Here the CDR3 DNA reads TGTGCCAGCTCACCAAGGGGGATCCCCAATCAGCCCCAGCATTTT. It specifies CASSPRGIPNQPQHF.